This T cell receptor (beta chain) emerged from a study of control samples from healthy donors and cancer patients. Generated by immunoSEQ multiplex PCR, the TCRdb table keeps only in-frame clones and is missing some. The table lists tens of thousands of clones, roughly 78% of them singletons. V lost 5 bases and J lost 5, with 19 bases in between. This CDR3 is 17 amino acids long. Per germline, CDR1 MDHEN and CDR2 SYDVKM. The sequenced sample consisted of blood. The chain couples TRBV28 to TRBJ2-6; D gene uncertain. This receptor was identified in an older woman in good health. The CDR3 reads CASSLTLGVLRANVLTF. In DNA, the CDR3 is TGTGCCAGCAGTCTCACCCTTGGGGTCCTGAGGGCCAACGTCCTGACTTTC. The whole variable domain, filled in from reference TRBV28 and TRBJ2-6, reads DVKVTQSSRYLVKRTGEKVFLECVQDMDHENMFWYRQDPGLGLRLIYFSYDVKMKEKGDIPEGYSVSREKKERFSLILESASTNQTSMYLCASSLTLGVLRANVLTFGAGSRLTVL.